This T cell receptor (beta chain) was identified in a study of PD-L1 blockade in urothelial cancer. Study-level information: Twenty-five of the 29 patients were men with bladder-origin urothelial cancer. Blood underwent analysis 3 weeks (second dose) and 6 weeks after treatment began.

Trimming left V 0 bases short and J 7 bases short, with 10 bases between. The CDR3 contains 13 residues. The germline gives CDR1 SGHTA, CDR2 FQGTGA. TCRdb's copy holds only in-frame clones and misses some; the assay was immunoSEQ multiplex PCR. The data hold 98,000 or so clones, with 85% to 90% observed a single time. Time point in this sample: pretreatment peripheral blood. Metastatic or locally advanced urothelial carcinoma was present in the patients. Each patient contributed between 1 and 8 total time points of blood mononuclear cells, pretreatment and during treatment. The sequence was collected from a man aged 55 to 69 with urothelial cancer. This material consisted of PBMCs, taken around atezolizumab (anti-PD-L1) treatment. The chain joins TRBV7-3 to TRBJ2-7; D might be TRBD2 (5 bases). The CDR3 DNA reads TGTGCCAGCAGCTTAACCCCGAGCGGTGAGCAGTACTTC. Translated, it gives CASSLTPSGEQYF.